These 2 T cell receptor beta chains were sequenced from one sample in a study of T cell changes during pregnancy in multiple sclerosis. Using immunoSEQ multiplex PCR, the repertoire was profiled, and TCRdb retains in-frame clones only, with some absent. The sample includes 40,000 to 50,000 clones, nearly 95% of them seen just once. Specimen: CD4+ T cells from peripheral blood mononuclear cells, collected in the first trimester of pregnancy. The origin of the receptors is a female donor with multiple sclerosis, enrolled in a pregnancy study.

The chain combines TRBV7-8 with TRBJ1-5; the D gene is possibly TRBD1 (6 bases). Deletions cut 4 bases from V and 4 bases from J, with 14 bases between. This CDR3 spans 15 amino acids. CDR1 and CDR2 (germline): SGHVS, FQNEAQ. The CDR3 reads CASSSWTDDNQPQHF. Here the CDR3 DNA reads TGTGCCAGCAGCTCCTGGACAGACGATAATCAGCCCCAGCATTTT.

This clone came up once. V gene TRBV6-5 combines with J gene TRBJ2-7, with TRBD1 identical over 12 bases. The CDR3 is 15 amino acids. Trimming at V came to 6 bases and at J to 7 bases, leaving 10 bases not matched to a gene. In germline, CDR1 is MNHEY, CDR2 SVGAGI. Written as DNA, the CDR3 is TGTGCCAGCAGATCTTCGGGACAGGGGGCTGGAGAGCAGTACTTC. Its translation: CASRSSGQGAGEQYF.